This entry lists 13 T cell receptor beta chains sequenced from one sample in a study of OX40 agonist ivuxolimab in advanced cancers. Here immunoSEQ multiplex PCR was the method, and the copy in TCRdb shows in-frame clones only, minus some. The table has about 32,000 clones, over 75% seen once; the top ten hold roughly 25%. The sample consisted of CD4+ or CD8+ T cells sorted from blood, taken in a trial of the OX40 agonist ivuxolimab. These receptors all come from an adult with an advanced solid tumor such as melanoma, head and neck, liver or kidney cancer.

A note on this clone: The CDR3 does not end in the conserved phenylalanine or tryptophan, so this is likely a read error. The chain recombines TRBV5-1 with TRBJ1-4; D not resolved. In germline, CDR1 is SGHRS, CDR2 YFSETQ. This CDR3 region has 16 residues. Trimming stripped 4 bases from V and 4 bases from J, with 17 bases between. Here the CDR3 reads CASSINAGGVNEKLFL. In nucleotides, the CDR3 is TGCGCCAGCAGCATCAACGCAGGCGGGGTTAATGAAAAACTGTTTCTT.

This clone was observed a few times. This sequence joins TRBV10-3 and TRBJ1-2; weak D call: TRBD1 (5 bases). V dropped 4 bases and J dropped 0 bases, with 9 bases sitting between them. The CDR3 contains 14 residues. The germline gives CDR1 ENHRY, CDR2 SYGVKD. CDR3 protein: CAISVATANYGYTF. In nucleotides, the CDR3 is TGTGCCATCAGTGTTGCGACAGCTAACTATGGCTACACCTTC.

As to this clone: Other DNA variants within this sample encode the same CDR3. The V and J genes are TRBV29-1 and TRBJ1-5; D uncertain. V was pared by 6 bases and J by 0 bases, with 9 bases between. Germline V CDR1 and CDR2: SQVTM, ANQGSEA. The CDR3 has 13 amino acids. DNA for the CDR3: TGCAGCGTCGAGGAGTATAGCAATCAGCCCCAGCATTTT. It yields the protein CSVEEYSNQPQHF.

The chain is built from TRBV6-5 and TRBJ1-3, with D perhaps TRBD1 (5 bases). The CDR3 consists of 16 residues. Trimming took 2 bases from V and 4 from J, leaving 15 bases between them. CDR1 is MNHEY, CDR2 SVGAGI, per germline. The CDR3 nucleotides read TGTGCCAGCAGTTACGACAGCATGGCGGGCGGAAACACCATATATTTT. Translated: CASSYDSMAGGNTIYF.

This clone has only one observation. This chain joins TRBV4-1 and TRBJ1-5, with a tentative D call TRBD1 (5 bases). Looked up from germline, CDR1 is MGHRA and CDR2 is YSYEKL. The CDR3 length is 16 residues. The V end was cut by 0 bases, the J end by 4 bases, with 13 bases between. Here the CDR3 reads CASSQDPGGINQPQHF. The CDR3 region has the DNA TGCGCCAGCAGCCAAGATCCCGGGGGAATTAATCAGCCCCAGCATTTT.

The chain combines TRBV6-6 with TRBJ1-2; D is undetermined. Germline V gene lookup returns CDR1 MNHNY and CDR2 SVGAGI (reference sequence). The V end lost 0 bases, the J end lost 0 bases, and 5 bases lay between the germline ends. This CDR3 is 14 amino acids long. CDR3 coding DNA: TGTGCCAGCAGTTACTCCACAGCTAACTATGGCTACACCTTC. This sequence encodes CASSYSTANYGYTF.

The V and J genes are TRBV6-1 and TRBJ1-2; D is perhaps TRBD1 (5 bases). Germline lookup yields CDR1 MNHNS and CDR2 SASEGT. The V and J ends lost 3 bases and 0 bases respectively, with 8 bases between them. The length of the CDR3 is 14 residues. The CDR3 reads CASSDGGSNYGYTF. In DNA, the CDR3 is TGTGCCAGCAGTGACGGGGGTTCTAACTATGGCTACACCTTC.

V usage is TRBV19 and J usage is TRBJ1-2, with TRBD1 as a possible D gene (5 bases). V lost 7 bases, J lost 6 bases, and 18 bases lay in between. CDR3 length: 14 residues. Per the germline V gene, CDR1 is LNHDA and CDR2 is SQIVND (reference sequence). The CDR3 region has the DNA TGTGCCAGTACCAGCGGTAGGGGTTTGGATGGCTACACCTTC. Translating it yields CASTSGRGLDGYTF.

This clone was seen once. Written as DNA, the CDR3 is TGCGCCAGCAGCCAAGGGACACTCAACACCATATATTTT. Its protein product is CASSQGTLNTIYF. V is TRBV4-1 and J is TRBJ1-3; D perhaps matches TRBD1 (5 bases). Germline CDR1 reads MGHRA; CDR2 reads YSYEKL. The CDR3 sequence is 13 residues long. Trimming took off 1 base at V and 7 bases at J, with 8 bases between the two ends.

This clone is a singleton in its sample. CDR3 bases: TGTGCCAGCAGCTTACAGGGTTACACTGAAGCTTTCTTT. Its protein is CASSLQGYTEAFF. V gene TRBV7-9 combines with J gene TRBJ1-1; D may be TRBD1 (5 bases). Looked up from germline, CDR1 is SEHNR and CDR2 is FQNEAQ (reference sequence). The CDR3 is 13 amino acids. The V and J ends lost 2 bases and 3 bases respectively, with 7 bases between them.

This chain links TRBV2 with TRBJ2-7; 12 nucleotides line up with TRBD1. J gave up 2 bases and V 8 bases, and 16 bases lay outside the gene matches. CDR3 size: 18 residues. The germline CDR1 and CDR2 sequences are SNHLY and FYNNEI. CDR3 sequence: CASFPGQGAWRGTYEQYF. CDR3 sequence (DNA): TGTGCCAGCTTCCCGGGACAGGGGGCTTGGCGGGGAACCTACGAGCAGTACTTC. The whole variable domain, filled in from reference TRBV2 and TRBJ2-7, reads EPEVTQTPSHQVTQMGQEVILRCVPISNHLYFYWYRQILGQKVEFLVSFYNNEISEKSEIFDDQFSVERPDGSNFTLKIRSTKLEDSAMYFCASFPGQGAWRGTYEQYFGPGTRLTVT.

The CDR3 DNA reads TGTGCCAGCTCAAAAAGAGGAAACACCATATATTTT. This translates into CASSKRGNTIYF. The chain is built from TRBV18 and TRBJ1-3; D ambiguous. The CDR3 loop spans 12 amino acids. Germline V lookup: CDR1 KGHSH, CDR2 LQKENI. The V gene lost 5 bases and the J gene lost 4 bases, with 6 bases spanning the gap.

V usage is TRBV4-1 and J usage is TRBJ2-7; TRBD1 matches at 8 bases. Germline CDR1 is MGHRA and CDR2 is YSYEKL. The CDR3 is made up of 17 amino acids. Unmatched junction bases numbered 10, after V lost 0 bases and J lost 3 bases. The CDR3, as DNA: TGCGCCAGCAGCCAAGATAGTTGGCAGGGGGCGGACTACGAGCAGTACGTC. Protein product: CASSQDSWQGADYEQYV.